This passage covers 30 T cell receptor beta chains from one sample sequenced in a study of early T cells in non-severe SARS-CoV-2 infection. TCRdb reprocessed the 5' RACE reads with MiXCR, giving one entry per CDR3 protein. The sample comprises roughly 69,000 distinct CDR3 sequences, over 8% of which are singletons, and around 15% rests with the top ten. The sequencing used whole blood, collected at baseline. All receptors come from an adult who was a healthcare worker with PCR-confirmed SARS-CoV-2 infection or an uninfected control (not recorded which).

This clonotype has a handful of counts. The chain joins TRBV29-1 to TRBJ2-2, with D perhaps matching TRBD1 or TRBD2 (5 bases each). In germline, CDR1 is SQVTM, CDR2 ANQGSEA. V dropped 5 bases and J dropped 6 bases, with 13 bases sitting between them. The CDR3 extends over 13 amino acids. Here the CDR3 reads CSVPRDPPGELFF. The CDR3 coding sequence is TGCAGCGTTCCCCGGGACCCCCCCGGGGAGCTGTTTTTT.

The CDR3 DNA reads TGTGCCAGCAGCGGTAGGTTACAGGGGGAAACGGTC. Translation: CASSGRLQGETV. This rearrangement joins TRBV5-6 to TRBJ2-7; TRBD1 agrees at 8 bases. CDR3 length: 12 residues. From germline, CDR1 is SGHDT and CDR2 YYEEEE.

This clonotype appeared many times. The gene calls are TRBV7-3 and TRBJ2-3; 7 bases map to TRBD1. V dropped 4 bases and J dropped 1; count of bases not matched to a gene: 5. The CDR3 sequence is 15 residues long. CDR1 and CDR2 from the germline V gene are SGHTA and FQGTGA. CDR3 nucleotide sequence: TGTGCCAGCAGCTCTACTCAGGGGGGCACAGATACGCAGTATTTT. This gives the protein CASSSTQGGTDTQYF.

At least ten counts were recorded for this clonotype. The gene calls are TRBV29-1 and TRBJ2-5; 13 nucleotides agree with TRBD2. The germline gives CDR1 SQVTM, CDR2 ANQGSEA. This CDR3 has 17 amino acids. Germline trimming cut 4 bases from V and 1 base from J; bases unmatched to any gene: 9. CDR3 sequence (DNA): TGCAGCGTTGGGACTAGCGGGAGTGGTGGACCCCAAGAGACCCAGTACTTC. Its protein product is CSVGTSGSGGPQETQYF.

This clonotype was picked up many times. The chain carries TRBV28 and TRBJ1-4; 9 bases line up with TRBD1. The J segment lost 8 bases and the V segment lost 6 bases, leaving 10 bases of the junction unmatched. Germline values: CDR1 MDHEN, CDR2 SYDVKM. The CDR3 extends over 15 amino acids. CDR3 amino acids: CASSSRDRVEEKLFF. DNA of the CDR3: TGTGCCAGCAGCTCCCGGGACAGGGTAGAGGAAAAACTGTTTTTT.

The chain uses TRBV5-4 and TRBJ2-3, with 15 bases matching TRBD2. The CDR3 extends over 17 amino acids. CDR1 and CDR2 from the germline V gene are SGHNT and YYREEE (reference sequence). The trim removed 4 bases at V and 6 bases at J, leaving 9 bases unmatched. CDR3: CASSRGLAGGPGDTQYF. The CDR3 coding sequence is TGTGCCAGCAGCCGAGGACTAGCGGGAGGGCCCGGGGATACGCAGTATTTT.

The table lists this clonotype with many counts. The chain couples TRBV2 to TRBJ1-2; TRBD1 is a possible D gene (6 bases). Per germline, CDR1 SNHLY and CDR2 FYNNEI. Trimming took 8 bases from V and 3 from J, leaving 13 bases between them. The CDR3 is made up of 13 amino acids. The CDR3 sequence: CASCLGGDYGYTF. The CDR3 DNA follows: TGTGCCAGCTGCTTAGGGGGAGACTATGGCTACACCTTC.

This clonotype has more than one count but fewer than ten. This sequence joins TRBV10-3 and TRBJ2-5; D call uncertain. The V gene lost 2 bases and the J gene lost 5 bases, with 6 bases spanning the gap. CDR1 ENHRY and CDR2 SYGVKD come from the germline V gene. This CDR3 has 12 residues. This CDR3 is CAISEGSETQYF. Written as DNA, the CDR3 is TGTGCCATCAGTGAGGGGTCGGAGACCCAGTACTTC.

This clonotype occurred many times. V usage is TRBV28 and J usage is TRBJ2-3; D uncertain. Germline V gene lookup returns CDR1 MDHEN and CDR2 SYDVKM. Trimming cost V 8 bases and J 1 base, with 10 bases left between them. The CDR3 runs to 13 residues. The CDR3 region is CASGIDGTDTQYF. The CDR3, as DNA: TGTGCCAGCGGGATTGACGGCACAGATACGCAGTATTTT.

In its sample, this clonotype was seen many times. The chain links TRBV6-4 to TRBJ2-1, with 7 positions matching TRBD2. Germline assignment: CDR1 MRHNA and CDR2 SNTAGT. V shed 5 bases, J shed 6 bases, and the junction held 10 bases outside the gene matches. This CDR3 is 15 amino acids long. The CDR3 region is CASSRLAGEVNEQFF. The CDR3 nucleotides are TGTGCCAGCAGTCGGCTGGCGGGAGAAGTCAATGAGCAGTTCTTC.

This clonotype appeared a few times. The CDR3 is CASINAGLNTEAFF. The CDR3 DNA reads as TGTGCCAGCATCAATGCGGGGCTGAACACTGAAGCTTTCTTT. This chain links TRBV6-2 or TRBV6-3 with TRBJ1-1; possibly TRBD1 for D (5 bases). The CDR3 length is 14 residues. Looked up from germline, CDR1 is MNHEY and CDR2 is SVGEGT. V lost 7 bases and J 0 bases, leaving 12 bases between the germline ends.

This clonotype was observed many times. V usage is TRBV2 and J usage is TRBJ2-7, with D perhaps TRBD2 (6 bases). Deletions cut 1 base from V and 0 bases from J, with 7 bases between. The V gene's germline CDR1 is SNHLY and CDR2 FYNNEI. CDR3 length: 14 residues. The CDR3 loop is CASSEVAVSYEQYF. The CDR3 region has the DNA TGTGCCAGCAGTGAAGTAGCGGTCTCCTACGAGCAGTACTTC.

There are many counts of this clonotype. V and J are TRBV30 and TRBJ1-2; D is ambiguous. Trimming removed 4 bases from V and 8 bases from J, with 14 bases in between. Per the germline V gene, CDR1 is GTSNPN and CDR2 is SVGIG (reference sequence). The CDR3 sequence is 12 residues long. CDR3 residues: CAWTQAGNGYTF. The DNA for the CDR3 is TGTGCCTGGACCCAGGCGGGGAACGGCTACACCTTC.

This clonotype has more than one count but fewer than ten. This sequence joins TRBV7-2 and TRBJ2-4; the D gene is possibly TRBD2 (6 bases). Trimming left V 1 base short and J 6 bases short, with 25 bases between. The CDR3 covers 19 residues. Germline V CDR1 and CDR2: SGHTA, FQGNSA. The CDR3 nucleotides read TGTGCCAGCAGCTTAGTATCCTCCCCCTTCCGACTGGGGGGAAACATTCAGTACTTC. This codes for CASSLVSSPFRLGGNIQYF.

The chain recombines TRBV7-2 with TRBJ2-2, with D unresolved. CDR3 size: 15 residues. Germline lookup yields CDR1 SGHTA and CDR2 FQGNSA. Trimming removed 5 bases at V and 2 bases at J, with 12 bases between. CDR3 bases: TGTGCCAGCAGCGTGACCACGGGTAACACCGGGGAGCTGTTTTTT. Its translation is CASSVTTGNTGELFF.

This clonotype was seen repeatedly, ten times or more. The rearrangement joins TRBV7-3 to TRBJ1-1; D call uncertain. The V end lost 5 bases, the J end lost 0 bases, and 7 bases lay between the germline ends. CDR3 length: 13 residues. Germline CDR1 reads SGHTA; CDR2 reads FQGTGA. The CDR3 bases are TGTGCCAGCAGCCTCCAGATGAACACTGAAGCTTTCTTT. Translated: CASSLQMNTEAFF.

In its sample, this clonotype was seen a few times. The V gene is TRBV6-2 or TRBV6-3, the J gene TRBJ2-7; 9 nucleotides align to TRBD1. The CDR3 has 15 residues. V lost 6 bases, J lost 3 bases, and 9 bases stayed unmatched. CDR1 and CDR2 (germline): MNHEY, SVGEGT. The CDR3 reads CASRDPGTGIYEQYF. CDR3 nucleotides: TGTGCCAGCAGAGACCCCGGGACAGGGATCTACGAGCAGTACTTC.

The chain couples TRBV7-2 to TRBJ2-5; D might be TRBD1 (5 bases). The CDR3 covers 17 residues. V was cut by 5 bases and J by 4 bases, with 23 bases left in between. Germline values: CDR1 SGHTA, CDR2 FQGNSA. CDR3: CASSPELGRGAGETQYF. In DNA, the CDR3 is TGTGCCAGCAGCCCAGAGCTCGGTAGGGGCGCTGGAGAGACCCAGTACTTC. Based on the CDR3 plus reference TRBV7-2 and TRBJ2-5, the full variable domain is GAGVSQSPSNKVTEKGKDVELRCDPISGHTALYWYRQSLGQGLEFLIYFQGNSAPDKSGLPSDRFSAERTGGSVSTLTIQRTQQEDSAVYLCASSPELGRGAGETQYFGPGTRLLVL.

By frequency in the sample, this clonotype is medium-sized. The chain is built from TRBV28 and TRBJ2-4; D gene ambiguous. This CDR3 is built from 11 residues. The germline V and J ends were trimmed by 8 bases and 7 bases, with 9 bases remaining between them. The germline gives CDR1 MDHEN, CDR2 SYDVKM. In DNA form, the CDR3 reads TGTGCCAGCCAGCAGAGGAACATTCAGTACTTC. Amino acids: CASQQRNIQYF.

This clonotype was seen ten or more times. V and J are TRBV28 and TRBJ1-2; D is uncertain. V was trimmed by 6 bases and J by 6 bases, leaving 8 bases between them. Germline-derived CDR1 and CDR2 are MDHEN and SYDVKM. The CDR3 extends over 11 amino acids. CDR3 protein: CASRGAHGYTF. CDR3 nucleotide sequence: TGTGCCAGCAGAGGCGCGCATGGCTACACCTTC.

This clonotype was counted a few times. The genes are TRBV29-1 and TRBJ2-2; D perhaps matches TRBD1 (5 bases). CDR1 and CDR2 (germline): SQVTM, ANQGSEA. The CDR3 runs 11 residues. Trimming cost V 7 bases and J 8 bases, with 11 bases left between them. CDR3 sequence reads: CSGGHSGELFF. The DNA of the CDR3 is TGCAGCGGCGGACATTCTGGGGAGCTGTTTTTT.

This clonotype has just a few counts. V and J are TRBV10-3 and TRBJ2-7; D may match TRBD1 or TRBD2 (5 bases each). The CDR3 has 14 residues. Between the trimmed V and J ends, which lost 8 bases and 0 bases, there was a span of 14 bases. Germline-derived CDR1 and CDR2 are ENHRY and SYGVKD. Here the CDR3 DNA reads TGTGCCATCGCCGGGGCGGAGAGCTCCTACGAGCAGTACTTC. Encoded protein: CAIAGAESSYEQYF.

The chain employs TRBV4-2 and TRBJ2-7; D possibly corresponds to TRBD2 (6 bases). V lost 4 bases and J 2 bases, leaving 15 bases between the germline ends. Germline V lookup: CDR1 LGHNA, CDR2 YNFKEQ. The CDR3 runs to 15 residues. The CDR3 nucleotides read TGTGCCAGCAGCCGAGGGACTCCTAGAACCTACGAGCAGTACTTC. Translated, it gives CASSRGTPRTYEQYF.

Ten or more counts support this clonotype. The chain links TRBV10-3 to TRBJ1-2; D gene uncertain. Germline V lookup: CDR1 ENHRY, CDR2 SYGVKD. Trimming took off 7 bases at V and 3 bases at J, with 6 bases between the two ends. There are 11 residues in the CDR3. The DNA for the CDR3 is TGTGCCATCATAGCGGACTATGGCTACACCTTC. This gives the protein CAIIADYGYTF.

This clonotype was seen only a few times. V usage is TRBV25-1 and J usage is TRBJ2-7, with unresolved D. The CDR3 totals 15 residues. V lost 1 base and J lost 6, with 16 bases in between. Germline lookup yields CDR1 MGHDK and CDR2 SYGVNS. CDR3: CASSEFSSPYAEQYF. As DNA, the CDR3 is TGTGCCAGCAGTGAATTTAGTTCTCCCTACGCCGAGCAGTACTTC.

This clonotype was observed a handful of times. The chain is built from TRBV29-1 and TRBJ2-1; D not resolved. Between the trimmed V and J ends, which lost 4 bases and 8 bases, there was a span of 12 bases. Germline values: CDR1 SQVTM, CDR2 ANQGSEA. The CDR3 runs to 12 residues. CDR3 in amino acids: CSVGISLYEQFF. The CDR3 bases are TGCAGCGTTGGCATTAGCCTCTATGAGCAGTTCTTC.

This clonotype was counted between two and nine times. The chain has TRBV20-1 and TRBJ2-7; TRBD1 matches 9 bases. The CDR3 contains 13 residues. V was clipped by 6 bases and J by 6 bases; unmatched bases: 9. Germline CDR1 and CDR2: DFQATT and SNEGSKA (reference sequence). The DNA for the CDR3 is TGCAGTGCCCCACCCGGGACAGGGTTCGAGCAGTACTTC. Translation: CSAPPGTGFEQYF.

The table lists this clonotype with many counts. The chain has TRBV30 and TRBJ1-6; TRBD1 might be the D (5 bases). Trimming stripped 2 bases from V and 0 bases from J, with 8 bases between. The germline CDR1 and CDR2 sequences are GTSNPN and SVGIG (reference sequence). The CDR3 is made up of 15 amino acids. The CDR3 coding sequence is TGTGCCTGGAGTCGGGGCTCCTCCTATAATTCACCCCTCCACTTT. Its protein product is CAWSRGSSYNSPLHF. Combining the CDR3 with reference TRBV30 and TRBJ1-6 gives the whole variable domain SQTIHQWPATLVQPVGSPLSLECTVEGTSNPNLYWYRQAAGRGLQLLFYSVGIGQISSEVPQNLSASRPQDRQFILSSKKLLLSDSGFYLCAWSRGSSYNSPLHFGNGTRLTVT.

Of note for this clonotype: A read error may explain this, as a much larger clone is one base away. The chain combines TRBV29-1 with TRBJ2-7, with TRBD1 matching over 9 bases. The CDR3 is 13 amino acids. Germline trimming cut 5 bases from V and 2 bases from J; bases unmatched to any gene: 4. Germline lookup yields CDR1 SQVTM and CDR2 ANQGSEA. The CDR3 loop reads CSVLTGGPYEQYF. Written as DNA, the CDR3 is TGCAGCGTTTTAACAGGGGGCCCCTACGAGCAGTACTTC.

This clonotype was detected only a few times. The chain combines TRBV2 with TRBJ2-3; 11 nucleotides line up with TRBD1. This CDR3 has 16 residues. J lost 4 bases, V lost 6 bases, and 9 bases had no gene match. Germline-derived CDR1 and CDR2 are SNHLY and FYNNEI. CDR3 DNA: TGTGCCAGCAGGGCGGCGGACAGGGGGCTAGCAGATACGCAGTATTTT. This translates into CASRAADRGLADTQYF.